This record covers a single T cell receptor beta chain. What it recognizes is unknown. This entry belongs to a study of cytomegalovirus exposure and HLA in healthy donors. The wider study: Samples from HLA-typed donors yielded about 85 million unique TCRs in an early data release. Study-wide findings and caveats: Specific recognition of CMV antigens was confirmed in vitro for three chains (all CMV-associated).

This PCR relied on a set of 60 Vbeta primers and 13 Jbeta primers. The data were produced by immunoSEQ multiplex PCR, yet TCRdb's version contains in-frame clones alone and is incomplete. The profile shows 100,000 to 150,000 clones, approximately 80% of them singletons. This CDR3 has 15 amino acids. The V gene lost 7 bases and the J gene lost 0 bases, with 14 bases spanning the gap. Germline CDR1 LGHNT, CDR2 FRNRAP. The material sequenced was PBMCs. This TCR was sampled from a man aged 50 to 59 in good health and CMV-seronegative. The chain carries TRBV12-5 and TRBJ2-3, with a weak D call TRBD2 (5 bases). The CDR3 DNA follows: TGTGCTAGTGCTCGGGAATTCTCTAGCACAGATACGCAGTATTTT. This codes for CASAREFSSTDTQYF.